The present entry profiles one T cell receptor beta chain with its context. Additional DNA sequences in this sample encode the identical CDR3. This CDR3 has 14 amino acids. Germline V CDR1 and CDR2: MDHEN, SYDVKM. V dropped 4 bases and J dropped 2 bases, with 8 bases sitting between them. These data come from a study of shared clonotypes between healthy human individuals. Some clones are missing from TCRdb's copy, which holds only in-frame ones; the method was immunoSEQ multiplex PCR. The data hold about 2.4 million clones, with under 95% observed a single time. Specimen: naive CD4+ T cells from PBMCs. Indicated subset: CD45RA+ positively selected. The chain carries TRBV28 and TRBJ1-4; maybe TRBD1 (6 bases). This clonotype originated in a man between 18 and 29 years old in good health. Some clones in this sample may be carry-over from other donors' samples. The CDR3 spells CASSSQGTNEKLFF. DNA of the CDR3: TGTGCCAGCAGTTCCCAGGGGACTAATGAAAAACTGTTTTTT.